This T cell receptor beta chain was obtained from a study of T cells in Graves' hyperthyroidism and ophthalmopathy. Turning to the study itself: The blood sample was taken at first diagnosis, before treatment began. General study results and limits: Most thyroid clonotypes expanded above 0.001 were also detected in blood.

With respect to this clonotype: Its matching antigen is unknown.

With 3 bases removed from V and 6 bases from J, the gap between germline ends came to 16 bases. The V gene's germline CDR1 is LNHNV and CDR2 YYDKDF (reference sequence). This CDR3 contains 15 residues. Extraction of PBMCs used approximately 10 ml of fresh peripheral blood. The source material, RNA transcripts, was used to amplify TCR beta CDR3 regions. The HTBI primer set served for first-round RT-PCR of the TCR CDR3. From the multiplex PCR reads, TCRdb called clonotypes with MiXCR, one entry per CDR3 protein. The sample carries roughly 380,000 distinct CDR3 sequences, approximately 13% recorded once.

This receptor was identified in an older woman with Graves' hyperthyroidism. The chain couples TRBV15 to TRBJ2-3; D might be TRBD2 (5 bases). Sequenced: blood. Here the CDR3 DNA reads TGTGCCACCAGCAGTCCCGGAGGTCCGGGGGATACGCAGTATTTT. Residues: CATSSPGGPGDTQYF. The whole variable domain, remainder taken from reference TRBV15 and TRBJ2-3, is DAMVIQNPRYQVTQFGKPVTLSCSQTLNHNVMYWYQQKSSQAPKLLFHYYDKDFNNEADTPDNFQSRRPNTSFCFLDIRSPGLGDTAMYLCATSSPGGPGDTQYFGPGTRLTVL.